This T cell receptor (beta chain) was observed in a study of blood T cell repertoires in COVID-19. Study-wide context: The origin of the acute and convalescent COVID-19 samples was the United States, Italy and Spain.

In the study's own analysis: Amplification of reference gene primers provided the estimated nucleated cell counts. TCRdb's table, derived via immunoSEQ multiplex PCR, lists solely in-frame clones and lacks some. The V and J calls and the clone size are those of that table, but D and trimming were determined from the DNA. The sample lists 200,000 to 250,000 clones, around three quarters occurring once. The CDR3 consists of 17 residues. Germline V gives CDR1 KGHSH, CDR2 LQKENI. With 0 bases clipped from V and 6 bases from J, the junction kept 10 bases outside the gene matches. Sequencing was carried out using peripheral blood. The TCR originated in an older woman with acute or convalescent COVID-19. The rearrangement uses TRBV18 and TRBJ2-1; 8 bases are a match to TRBD2. The CDR3 sequence is CASSPPSREVWGNEQFF. In DNA, the CDR3 is TGTGCCAGCTCACCACCGTCGCGGGAGGTGTGGGGCAATGAGCAGTTCTTC.